One and the same sample provided the 21 T cell receptor beta chains below, sequenced in a study of CD8+ T cells in alopecia areata. Following extraction, RNA underwent reverse transcription to cDNA, which served as the sequencing template. Some clones are missing from TCRdb's copy, which holds only in-frame ones; the method was immunoSEQ multiplex PCR. The table lists under 200,000 clones, 60% of them singletons, with 11% to 15% in the top ten. Treatment: oral pan-JAK inhibitor, 5-10 mg twice daily. The sample consisted of CD4+ T cells sorted from blood, taken at week 24, from a patient treated with tofacitinib. These receptors originate from a human donor with alopecia areata.

The V gene is TRBV2, the J gene TRBJ2-7, with D uncertain. CDR3 length equals 12 residues. CDR1 and CDR2 from the germline V gene are SNHLY and FYNNEI. The ends were cut back, 5 bases at V and 1 base at J, with 6 bases in the middle. CDR3 amino acids: CASSRVSYEQYF. The CDR3 DNA is TGTGCCAGCAGTCGTGTTTCCTACGAGCAGTACTTC.

The chain combines TRBV7-9 with TRBJ2-1; a weak D match, TRBD1 (6 bases). The CDR3 extends over 11 amino acids. CDR1 is SEHNR and CDR2 is FQNEAQ in the germline V gene (reference sequence). V was pared by 7 bases and J by 7 bases, with 8 bases between. The CDR3 here is CASKGENEQFF. CDR3 nucleotides: TGTGCCAGCAAGGGGGAAAATGAGCAGTTCTTC.

This clone has just a few counts. The chain has TRBV5-1 and TRBJ1-1, with a weak D call TRBD1 (6 bases). In germline, CDR1 is SGHRS, CDR2 YFSETQ. V lost 3 bases and J lost 8, with 20 bases in between. The CDR3 has 15 amino acids. The CDR3 spells CASSSGEGGRSEAFF. The CDR3 region has the DNA TGCGCCAGCAGCTCCGGCGAGGGGGGACGATCAGAAGCTTTCTTT.

This clone was counted a few times. This chain uses TRBV5-1 with TRBJ2-7, with a tentative D call TRBD2 (6 bases). The CDR3 is 15 amino acids. Germline V gene lookup returns CDR1 SGHRS and CDR2 YFSETQ. Trimming stripped 2 bases from V and 5 bases from J, with 17 bases between. CDR3: CASSFGTSIKDEQYF. In DNA, the CDR3 is TGCGCCAGCAGCTTCGGGACTTCCATCAAGGACGAGCAGTACTTC.

The chain carries TRBV5-1 and TRBJ2-7, with 7 bases lining up with TRBD1. The CDR3 has 17 amino acids. Unmatched junction bases numbered 14, after V lost 3 bases and J lost 2 bases. Germline CDR1 is SGHRS and CDR2 is YFSETQ. This CDR3 reads CASSSTPKTGQPYEQYF. CDR3 sequence (DNA): TGCGCCAGCAGCTCCACTCCTAAGACAGGGCAGCCCTACGAGCAGTACTTC.

This clone was seen more than once but under ten times. V is TRBV2 and J is TRBJ1-2; perhaps TRBD1 as D (5 bases). This CDR3 region has 12 residues. Between the trimmed V and J ends, which lost 5 bases and 6 bases, there was a span of 10 bases. The germline V gene encodes CDR1 SNHLY and CDR2 FYNNEI. The CDR3 loop is CASSWPGNGYTF. The CDR3 DNA reads TGTGCCAGCAGTTGGCCAGGGAATGGCTACACCTTC.

This rearrangement joins TRBV4-1 to TRBJ2-3, with TRBD1 identical over 7 bases. After removal of 0 bases from V and 2 bases from J, the junction contained 8 bases not matched to a gene. CDR1 and CDR2 (germline): MGHRA, YSYEKL. The CDR3 extends over 17 amino acids. As DNA, the CDR3 is TGCGCCAGCAGCCAAGATTTGAGGGGGCTATACACAGATACGCAGTATTTT. Residues: CASSQDLRGLYTDTQYF.

V is TRBV6-6 and J is TRBJ1-1; D ambiguous. Germline V gives CDR1 MNHNY, CDR2 SVGAGI (reference sequence). The V end lost 5 bases, the J end lost 1 base, and 14 bases lay between the germline ends. This CDR3 is built from 15 residues. This chain's CDR3 is CASSDEPRRNTEAFF. CDR3 in DNA: TGTGCCAGCAGTGACGAACCGAGGCGGAACACTGAAGCTTTCTTT.

The rearrangement joins TRBV18 to TRBJ2-1; D is unclear. Germline V lookup: CDR1 KGHSH, CDR2 LQKENI. The V end was cut by 3 bases, the J end by 10 bases, with 13 bases between. The CDR3 length is 13 residues. The CDR3 here is CASSPGHAEEQFF. DNA for the CDR3: TGTGCCAGCTCACCCGGGCACGCGGAGGAGCAGTTCTTC.

This clone showed up just a few times. This rearrangement joins TRBV29-1 to TRBJ2-1, with D perhaps TRBD2 (7 bases). Trimming pared 3 bases from V and 1 base from J, leaving 13 bases between. There are 15 residues in the CDR3. Germline CDR1 reads SQVTM; CDR2 reads ANQGSEA. The CDR3 bases are TGCAGCGTTGAGGTCAGGGGAGGGTCCTACAATGAGCAGTTCTTC. Protein: CSVEVRGGSYNEQFF.

The chain carries TRBV29-1 and TRBJ2-3, with 12 bases lining up with TRBD1. This CDR3 is built from 15 residues. Germline V gene lookup returns CDR1 SQVTM and CDR2 ANQGSEA. J gave up 3 bases and V 7 bases, and 8 bases lay outside the gene matches. The CDR3 here is CSANPGQGATDTQYF. CDR3 DNA: TGCAGCGCGAACCCGGGACAGGGGGCGACAGATACGCAGTATTTT.

The V gene is TRBV19, the J gene TRBJ1-4, with D unresolved. This CDR3 has 16 amino acids. Trimming pared 5 bases from V and 5 bases from J, leaving 18 bases between. Germline CDR1 and CDR2: LNHDA and SQIVND (reference sequence). CDR3 sequence: CASSSRAWRINEKLFF. The CDR3 DNA sequence: TGTGCCAGTAGTTCAAGGGCCTGGCGGATCAATGAAAAACTGTTTTTT.

The chain couples TRBV12-5 to TRBJ2-7, with 8 nucleotides matching TRBD1. Losses at the gene ends were 6 bases for V and 1 base for J; bases not matched to a gene: 11. This CDR3 comprises 16 residues. Germline lookup yields CDR1 LGHNT and CDR2 FRNRAP. CDR3 coding DNA: TGTGCTAGTGGCTCACTCGGGACAGGAGTGTCCTACGAGCAGTACTTC. Amino acids: CASGSLGTGVSYEQYF.

The CDR3 reads CASSSLGREETQYF. CDR3 DNA sequence: TGTGCCAGCAGTTCCCTCGGGAGGGAAGAGACCCAGTACTTC. The chain uses TRBV6-6 and TRBJ2-5; 8 nucleotides agree with TRBD2. CDR3 length: 14 amino acids. V lost 4 bases, J lost 3 bases, and 4 bases stayed unmatched. Germline V gene lookup returns CDR1 MNHNY and CDR2 SVGAGI (reference sequence).

V is TRBV30 and J is TRBJ2-7; no definite D call. V was cut by 0 bases and J by 5 bases, with 8 bases left in between. The CDR3 is made up of 12 amino acids. From germline, CDR1 is GTSNPN and CDR2 SVGIG (reference sequence). The CDR3 bases are TGTGCCTGGAGTGTAGTACCGAACGAGCAGTACTTC. Translation gives CAWSVVPNEQYF.

This chain uses TRBV29-1 with TRBJ2-3; the match to TRBD1 covers 9 bases. In germline, CDR1 is SQVTM, CDR2 ANQGSEA. The CDR3 is made up of 15 amino acids. J gave up 2 bases and V 6 bases, and 9 bases lay outside the gene matches. CDR3 bases: TGCAGCGTGAGGGGGACAGGGAAAAACACAGATACGCAGTATTTT. It encodes CSVRGTGKNTDTQYF.

This chain connects TRBV9 to TRBJ2-3; 8 bases are a match to TRBD2. The V gene's germline CDR1 is SGDLS and CDR2 YYNGEE. CDR3 length equals 15 residues. Germline trimming cut 4 bases from V and 0 bases from J; bases unmatched to any gene: 4. The chain's CDR3 is CASSQSGGSTDTQYF. The CDR3 bases are TGTGCCAGCAGCCAAAGCGGGGGAAGCACAGATACGCAGTATTTT.

The chain has TRBV30 and TRBJ2-5; 10 bases match TRBD2. Germline loops: CDR1 GTSNPN, CDR2 SVGIG (reference sequence). Germline trimming cut 2 bases from V and 4 bases from J; bases unmatched to any gene: 7. The CDR3 covers 15 residues. The CDR3 loop reads CAWSFSGGAGETQYF. In nucleotides, the CDR3 is TGTGCCTGGAGTTTCAGCGGGGGGGCAGGAGAGACCCAGTACTTC.

In this sample, this clone turned up a few times. The CDR3 here is CASSPRVLPGANVLTF. The CDR3 DNA reads TGTGCCAGTAGTCCCCGGGTCCTTCCTGGGGCCAACGTCCTGACTTTC. The V and J genes are TRBV19 and TRBJ2-6; D is unclear. This CDR3 region has 16 residues. The germline V and J ends were trimmed by 5 bases and 2 bases, with 13 bases remaining between them. The germline gives CDR1 LNHDA, CDR2 SQIVND (reference sequence).

The chain employs TRBV4-2 and TRBJ1-5; D call uncertain. The CDR3 is 13 amino acids. The V end lost 0 bases, the J end lost 9 bases, and 9 bases lay between the germline ends. CDR1 and CDR2 (germline): LGHNA, YNFKEQ. The CDR3 sequence is CASSQETPSPQHF. The CDR3 DNA is TGTGCCAGCAGCCAAGAGACGCCATCGCCCCAGCATTTT.

The rearrangement links TRBV11-2 to TRBJ1-2; 9 nucleotides agree with TRBD1. This CDR3 spans 16 amino acids. CDR1 and CDR2 (germline): SGHAT, FQNNGV. J lost 4 bases, V lost 5 bases, and 11 bases had no gene match. CDR3 in amino acids: CASSPLDRGQSYGYTF. As DNA, the CDR3 is TGTGCCAGCAGCCCCCTGGACAGGGGTCAAAGCTATGGCTACACCTTC.